This section outlines one T cell receptor (beta chain) sequence together with its context. Antigen unknown. The CDR3 is 15 residues long. The germline V gene encodes CDR1 LGHNA and CDR2 YSLEER. Deletions cut 0 bases from V and 8 bases from J, with 13 bases between. The assay was immunoSEQ multiplex PCR, and TCRdb's table has in-frame clones only and misses some. The data contain about 160,000 clones, over 75% of them singletons. The sample comes from a study of T cell responses to AZD1222 COVID-19 vaccine. Study conclusions and caveats: Baseline serostatus was positive in only six or seven AZD1222 recipients. Repertoire sampling was restricted to post-peak T cell response timepoints. Donors, mostly white British, included more females; clonal diversity was possibly underestimated.

The gene calls are TRBV4-3 and TRBJ1-4; D is undetermined. This specimen was peripheral blood, taken on day 0 of AZD1222 vaccination. The source of this sequence is an adult in good health. CDR3: CASSQDNGGREKLFF. The CDR3, as DNA: TGCGCCAGCAGCCAAGATAACGGAGGGCGAGAAAAACTGTTTTTT.